This paragraph covers one TCR beta chain sequence. The data are from a study of T cells in Graves' hyperthyroidism and ophthalmopathy. Study as a whole: Peripheral blood was secured at the point of initial diagnosis, before any treatment.

From RNA transcripts, TCR beta CDR3 regions were amplified. In the first-round RT-PCR of the TCR CDR3, the HTBI primer set was used. MiXCR, applied by TCRdb to the multiplex PCR reads, yields one record per CDR3 protein. The sample consists of fewer than 850,000 distinct CDR3 sequences, around 15% of them appearing once. Stable Graves' hyperthyroidism denoted no ophthalmopathy progression over 18 months. Uncontrolled infection, other autoimmune disease, pregnancy or lactation barred patients from enrollment. Thyroid ultrasound and orbital computed tomography, with clinical symptoms and serum thyroxine and TRAb, informed diagnoses. Deletions cut 8 bases from V and 2 bases from J, with 13 bases between. The CDR3 sequence is 14 residues long. Germline assignment: CDR1 DFQATT and CDR2 SNEGSKA (reference sequence).

The V and J genes are TRBV20-1 and TRBJ2-6; D is unresolved. The TCR sequence derives from a man aged 50 to 60 with Graves' hyperthyroidism. Sequenced material: blood. The DNA of the CDR3 is TGCAGTTCTCTGCGACGAGCTGGGGCCAACGTCCTGACTTTC. Encoded protein: CSSLRRAGANVLTF.